A single sample gave rise to the 23 T cell receptor beta chains below, sequenced in a study of tumor and adjacent non-tumor tissue in lung cancer. The library came from three nested PCR rounds adapted from ARM-PCR protocols. TCRdb re-derived calls from the multiplex PCR reads in MiXCR, one entry per CDR3 protein. The repertoire includes approximately 110,000 distinct CDR3 sequences, 75% of them detected once, and around a third sits in the top ten. RNA was extracted from bulk tissue without any cell sorting. What was sequenced was lung tumor tissue. The receptor set was obtained from a woman between 55 and 75 years old with non-small cell lung cancer.

Points on this clonotype: The CDR3 does not close with the conserved phenylalanine or tryptophan, likely indicating a read error. The chain is built from TRBV6-5 and TRBJ2-7, with D unresolved. The germline V gene has CDR1 MNHEY and CDR2 SVGAGI. The CDR3 spans 15 residues. The CDR3 loop reads CASSQKPHSTYKQYL. The CDR3 nucleotides are TGTGCCAGCAGTCAGAAACCGCACAGCACCTACAAGCAGTACCTC.

The chain links TRBV6-1 to TRBJ2-2; D might be TRBD2 (6 bases). V lost 10 bases and J lost 7, with 19 bases in between. Germline V CDR1 and CDR2: MNHNS, SASEGT. This CDR3 has 14 amino acids. The CDR3 spells CANKAGQSIGELFF. CDR3 in DNA: TGTGCCAATAAGGCGGGGCAAAGCATCGGGGAGCTGTTTTTT.

Concerning this clonotype: Given a much more abundant clone one base away, this may be a read error. This rearrangement joins TRBV5-5 to TRBJ1-5; TRBD1 aligns across 7 bases. The junction had 3 bases not matched to a gene; V was cut back by 4 bases and J by 5 bases. Germline V gives CDR1 SGHKS, CDR2 YYEKEE (reference sequence). The CDR3 consists of 13 residues. This CDR3 reads CASSRDSYQPQHF. The CDR3 DNA reads TGTGCCAGCAGCCGGGACAGCTATCAGCCCCAGCATTTT.

With respect to this clonotype: The junction departs from germline at one end; a sequencing error may be responsible. The chain employs TRBV4-1 and TRBJ2-1; 11 bases are shared with TRBD2. CDR1 is MGHRA, CDR2 YSYEKL, per germline. The CDR3 is made up of 16 amino acids. For the CDR3, the DNA is TGCACCAGCAGCCGCCCAGCTAGCGGGGGGACCAATGAGCAGTTCTTC. Its translation is CTSSRPASGGTNEQFF.

Notes on this clonotype: Since a much larger clone is just one base distant, this may be a read error. The chain uses TRBV6-2 or TRBV6-3 and TRBJ2-7; 9 positions match TRBD1. The CDR3 has 15 residues. CDR1 MNHEY and CDR2 SVGEGT come from the germline V gene. V was clipped by 6 bases and J by 5 bases; unmatched bases: 11. In nucleotides, the CDR3 is TGTGCCAGCAGCCCGGGACAGGGAGGAAGCGACGAGCAGTACTTC. This translates into CASSPGQGGSDEQYF.

For this clonotype: One end of the junction is discordant with germline, which a read error may explain. This sequence joins TRBV4-3 and TRBJ1-5; D is unclear. This CDR3 comprises 14 residues. Germline values: CDR1 LGHNA, CDR2 YSLEER. CDR3 sequence: CTSSQQYSNQPQHF. The CDR3 nucleotides are TGCACCAGCAGCCAACAGTATAGTAATCAGCCCCAGCATTTT.

On this clonotype itself: Germline and junction disagree at one end, which may indicate a read error. This chain uses TRBV10-3 with TRBJ1-1; D is ambiguous. Germline V gene data show CDR1 as ENHRY and CDR2 as SYGVKD. The CDR3 totals 12 residues. Written as DNA, the CDR3 is TGTGCCATCAGCAACACAAACATTGAAGCTTTCTTT. Its translation: CAISNTNIEAFF.

The chain combines TRBV6-5 with TRBJ2-7, with D possibly matching TRBD1 (5 bases). The germline V and J ends were trimmed by 5 bases and 8 bases, with 13 bases remaining between them. The CDR3 has 12 residues. CDR1 and CDR2 (germline): MNHEY, SVGAGI. CDR3 bases: TGTGCCAGCAGTACCCCGGCAGGGAAGCAGTACTTC. This translates into CASSTPAGKQYF.

For this clonotype: Compared with germline, one end of the junction differs, possibly owing to a read error. V is TRBV10-1 and J is TRBJ1-3; maybe TRBD1 (6 bases). Germline V CDR1 and CDR2: WNHNN, SYGVQD (reference sequence). This CDR3 is built from 14 residues. The chain's CDR3 is CASSGDKSGNTIYF. Written as DNA, the CDR3 is TGCGCAAGCAGTGGGGACAAATCTGGAAACACCATATATTTT.

Notes on this clonotype: One end of the junction is discordant with germline, which a read error may explain. The chain combines TRBV11-3 with TRBJ2-7; D unresolved. Germline-derived CDR1 and CDR2 are SGHNT and YENEEA. The length of the CDR3 is 14 residues. The chain's CDR3 is CASSLECGSYEQYF. The CDR3 DNA follows: TGTGCCAGCAGCTTAGAATGTGGATCCTATGAGCAGTACTTC.

The gene calls are TRBV12-3 or TRBV12-4 and TRBJ1-5, with TRBD1 matching 7 bases. V shed 8 bases and J 6 bases; nucleotides not matched to a gene: 13. The CDR3 covers 15 residues. The CDR3 DNA is TGTGCCAGCTCCTCGACAGGGAAGCTAAGTCAGCCCCAGCATTTT. Translation gives CASSSTGKLSQPQHF.

The CDR3 DNA is TGTGCCAGCAGCCCCAAAAAAAGCTCCTATAATTCTGCCCTCCACTTT. Residues: CASSPKKSSYNSALHF. This chain joins TRBV11-3 and TRBJ1-6; D gene uncertain. Germline V gene data show CDR1 as SGHNT and CDR2 as YENEEA. CDR3 length equals 16 residues. Between the trimmed V and J ends, which lost 5 bases and 14 bases, there was a span of 25 bases.

This clonotype turned up a few times. The J gene is TRBJ2-7, the V gene TRBV28; TRBD1 matches at 7 bases. The CDR3 spans 13 residues. V lost 4 bases to trimming and J lost 0 bases; unmatched junction nucleotides: 0. Germline V CDR1 and CDR2: MDHEN, SYDVKM. CDR3 bases: TGTGCCAGCAGTTCAGGGGGCTCCTACGAGCAGTACTTC. Protein: CASSSGGSYEQYF.

In the case of this clonotype: Just one base apart from a much larger clone, this may be a read error. The chain combines TRBV29-1 with TRBJ2-1, with TRBD2 matching 8 bases. Germline-derived CDR1 and CDR2 are SQVTM and ANQGSEA. The CDR3 is made up of 15 amino acids. DNA of the CDR3: TGCATCGTGAGGGGAGGAGCGGGGGAAAACAATGAGCAGTTCTTC. Protein product: CIVRGGAGENNEQFF.

Comments on this clonotype: A clone one base away is much larger, so this may be a read error. This chain links TRBV5-6 with TRBJ1-2; D is uncertain. The CDR3 extends over 13 amino acids. Germline V gives CDR1 SGHDT, CDR2 YYEEEE. Trimming left V 1 base short and J 12 bases short, with 16 bases between. Written as DNA, the CDR3 is TGTGCCAGCAGCTTGACGTCAGCTTCGGGCCACACCTTC. Translating it yields CASSLTSASGHTF.

With regard to this clonotype: With a much larger clone just one base away, this may be a read error. The V and J genes are TRBV6-2 or TRBV6-3 and TRBJ2-1; possibly TRBD2 for D (6 bases). Trimming removed 5 bases at V and 7 bases at J, with 15 bases between. The CDR3 contains 14 residues. Germline assignment: CDR1 MNHEY and CDR2 SVGEGT. The CDR3 loop is CASSTELARNEQFF. The CDR3 nucleotides are TGTGCCAGCAGTACGGAACTAGCCAGAAATGAGCAGTTCTTC.

As regards this clonotype: An end of the junction does not agree with germline; a read error may underlie this. The chain has TRBV11-3 and TRBJ2-7; the D gene is possibly TRBD2 (5 bases). CDR1 SGHNT and CDR2 YENEEA come from the germline V gene. This CDR3 spans 14 amino acids. CDR3: CASSLDTGTYGLYF. In nucleotides, the CDR3 is TGTGCCAGCAGCTTAGATACGGGAACCTACGGGCTGTATTTC.

With regard to this clonotype: One junction end does not reproduce the germline sequence, and a read error may be involved. The chain couples TRBV5-4 to TRBJ2-3; no clear D gene. There are 16 residues in the CDR3. Germline values: CDR1 SGHNT, CDR2 YYREEE (reference sequence). CDR3 nucleotide sequence: TGTGCCAGCAGCTCCGGTTTCGGAGAGTACACAGATAAGCAGTATTTT. This codes for CASSSGFGEYTDKQYF. Using reference TRBV5-4 and TRBJ2-3 for the parts outside the CDR3, the full variable domain is ETGVTQSPTHLIKTRGQQVTLRCSSQSGHNTVSWYQQALGQGPQFIFQYYREEENGRGNFPPRFSGLQFPNYSSELNVNALELDDSALYLCASSSGFGEYTDKQYFGPGTRLTVL.

This clonotype came up once. Sequence at one end of the junction differs from germline and may be a read error. The V gene is TRBV20-1, the J gene TRBJ1-2; tentatively, D is TRBD1 (5 bases). This CDR3 comprises 13 residues. Germline assignment: CDR1 DFQATT and CDR2 SNEGSKA (reference sequence). The CDR3 reads CSASEGNGYGNTF. CDR3 nucleotides: TGCAGTGCTAGTGAGGGGAACGGCTATGGCAACACATTC.

This clonotype was observed at least ten times. The chain links TRBV12-3 or TRBV12-4 to TRBJ2-2, with D possibly TRBD1 on 6 matching bases. V was trimmed by 5 bases and J by 6 bases, leaving 10 bases between them. This CDR3 comprises 13 residues. The CDR3 reads CASSITGSGELFF. For the CDR3, the DNA is TGTGCCAGCAGTATCACAGGGTCCGGGGAGCTGTTTTTT.

This clonotype occurred many times. The chain has TRBV6-4 and TRBJ2-3, with D possibly being TRBD1 or TRBD2 (5 bases each). Germline CDR1 MRHNA, CDR2 SNTAGT. Trimming removed 2 bases at V and 2 bases at J, with 11 bases between. The CDR3 totals 15 residues. The CDR3 region is CASSDQRGDTDTQYF. The CDR3 DNA sequence: TGTGCCAGCAGTGACCAGAGGGGAGACACAGATACGCAGTATTTT.

Notes on this clonotype: Since a much larger clone is just one base distant, this may be a read error. The V and J genes are TRBV6-2 or TRBV6-3 and TRBJ2-5; D perhaps matches TRBD2 (6 bases). The CDR3 has 15 residues. Germline V gene sequence: CDR1 MNHEY, CDR2 SVGEGT. The CDR3, as DNA: TGTGGCAGCAGTTACCCAACAGCGGGCCAAGAGACCCAGTACTTC. Protein: CGSSYPTAGQETQYF.

This clonotype occurred once. One end of the junction varies from germline; a read error may be responsible. The CDR3 loop is CASNFGTGVLSKIF. The CDR3 region has the DNA TGTGCCAGCAACTTTGGGACAGGGGTCTTAAGTAAGATCTTC. The chain employs TRBV11-2 and TRBJ2-1; 10 bases match TRBD1. Germline assignment: CDR1 SGHAT and CDR2 FQNNGV. The CDR3 is made up of 14 amino acids. Supplemented by reference TRBV11-2 and TRBJ2-1, the full variable domain reads EAGVAQSPRYKIIEKRQSVAFWCNPISGHATLYWYQQILGQGPKLLIQFQNNGVVDDSQLPKDRFSAERLKGVDSTLKIQPAKLEDSAVYLCASNFGTGVLSKIFGPGTRLTVL.